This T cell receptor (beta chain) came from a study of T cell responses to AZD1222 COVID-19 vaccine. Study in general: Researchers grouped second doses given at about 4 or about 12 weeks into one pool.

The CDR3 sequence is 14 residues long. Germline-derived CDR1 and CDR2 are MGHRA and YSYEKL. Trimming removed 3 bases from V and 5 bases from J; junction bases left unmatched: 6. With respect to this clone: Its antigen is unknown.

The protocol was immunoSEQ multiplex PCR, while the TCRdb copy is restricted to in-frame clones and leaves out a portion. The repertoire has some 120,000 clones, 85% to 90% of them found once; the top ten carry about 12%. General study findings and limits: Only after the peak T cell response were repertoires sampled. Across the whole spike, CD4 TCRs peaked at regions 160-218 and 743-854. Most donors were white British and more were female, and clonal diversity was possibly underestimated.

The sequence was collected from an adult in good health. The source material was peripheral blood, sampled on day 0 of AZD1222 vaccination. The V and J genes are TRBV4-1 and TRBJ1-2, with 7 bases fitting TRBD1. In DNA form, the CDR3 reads TGCGCCAGCAGCCACCAGGGACAGAAATATGGCTACACCTTC. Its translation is CASSHQGQKYGYTF.